These T cell receptor beta chains were read from a single sample in a study of metastatic and nonmetastatic thyroid tumors. TCRdb called clones again from the PCR reads with MiXCR. In the table there are roughly 7,000 clones, 3.3% of which are singletons. The sample taken for sequencing was tumor tissue. All receptors come from a female donor with papillary thyroid cancer or a benign thyroid nodule (not recorded which). Some clones in this sample may be carry-over from other donors' samples. The CDR3 runs from the conserved cysteine through the conserved F or W. Each record gives: V gene, J gene, D gene, clone size, CDR3 DNA, CDR3 protein. A D gene is named only where the DNA matches it firmly. A clone size is listed for some rows: how often the clone was seen (once, few, many), or a class if it is expanded.

>TRBV16|TRBJ2-7|NA|many
TGTGCCAGCAGCCCTAGCTCCTACGAGCAGTACTTC
CASSPSSYEQYF
>TRBV30|TRBJ2-6|NA|many
TGTGCCTGGAGACTGTTTGGAACTGGGGCCAACGTCCTGACTTTC
CAWRLFGTGANVLTF
>TRBV6-1|TRBJ1-1|NA|medium-sized
TGTGCCAGCAGTGAAATCAGCAGACTCACTGAAGCTTTCTTT
CASSEISRLTEAFF
>TRBV7-9|TRBJ1-4|TRBD1|many
TGTGCCAGCAGCTTAGCGGCCAGGGGGGAAAAACTGTTTTTT
CASSLAARGEKLFF
>TRBV7-2|TRBJ2-7|TRBD2|medium-sized
TGTGCCAGCAGCTTAGACGTACTGAGCGGGGGGAAGCAGTACTTC
CASSLDVLSGGKQYF
>TRBV10-2|TRBJ1-4|NA|few
TGCGCCCCCCCCCCCAGCCCCAATGAAAAACTGTTTTTT
CAPPPSPNEKLFF
>TRBV10-3|TRBJ2-7|NA|many
TGTGCCATCAGTGTTGGCAGGGGGGCTGGTGAGCAGTACTTC
CAISVGRGAGEQYF
>TRBV5-5|TRBJ1-2|NA|many
TGTGCCAGCAGCTTGCGTCAGGGAGGTAACTATGGCTACACCTTC
CASSLRQGGNYGYTF
>TRBV29-1|TRBJ2-1|NA|many
TGCAGCCTCCAGGACCACTGGGGCAATGAGCAGTTCTTC
CSLQDHWGNEQFF
>TRBV3-1|TRBJ1-1|NA|many
TGTGCCAGCAGCCAGCGGAGGGGGACTGAAGCTTTCTTT
CASSQRRGTEAFF
>TRBV3-1|TRBJ1-6|TRBD1|medium-sized
TGTGCCAGCAGCCCCTACGGGACAGGGGGTAATTCACCCCTCCACTTT
CASSPYGTGGNSPLHF
>TRBV20-1|TRBJ2-7|NA|medium-sized
TGCAGTGCTAGAGATAACCAGTTCTACGAGCAGTACTTC
CSARDNQFYEQYF
>TRBV7-2|TRBJ2-1|NA|many
TGTGCCAGCAGCTTCGGGGGATCCTACAATGAGCAGTTCTTC
CASSFGGSYNEQFF
>TRBV6-6|TRBJ2-7|NA|medium-sized
TGTGCCAGCAGTTACTCTGGCAGTCTCTCCTACGAGCAGTACTTC
CASSYSGSLSYEQYF
>TRBV28|TRBJ1-2|NA|medium-sized
TGTGCCAGCAGCGGACTTCCTCATAACTATGGCTACACCTTC
CASSGLPHNYGYTF
>TRBV5-5|TRBJ2-5|NA|NA
TGTGCCAGCAGCTGGCGGGTGCTAGCGCGAGGAGAGACCCAGTACTTC
CASSWRVLARGETQYF
>TRBV7-6|TRBJ2-5|NA|many
TGTGCCAGCAGCTTAGCGAGAGTTAGCGAGACCCAGTACTTC
CASSLARVSETQYF
>TRBV6-2/TRBV6-3|TRBJ2-3|TRBD2|medium-sized
TGTGCCAGCAGTTACGCCCCACTAGCGGGAGACTCAGATACGCAGTATTTT
CASSYAPLAGDSDTQYF
>TRBV6-1|TRBJ1-1|NA|medium-sized
TGTGCCAGCACTGGGGGGGGATATTGGGACACTGAAGCTTTCTTT
CASTGGGYWDTEAFF
>TRBV11-2|TRBJ2-1|TRBD1|NA
TGTGCCAGCAGCTCACCCGAGCGGACAGGGGCGAATGAGCAGTTCTTC
CASSSPERTGANEQFF
>TRBV28|TRBJ2-7|NA|medium-sized
TGTGCCAGCAGTTTCCTATGGCGGAACCAGATGTACGAGCAGTACTTC
CASSFLWRNQMYEQYF
>TRBV5-1|TRBJ2-7|NA|medium-sized
TGCGCCAGCAGCTTTACCATAGCGTCCTACGAGCAGTACTTC
CASSFTIASYEQYF
>TRBV30|TRBJ2-1|NA|many
TGTGCCTGTAGGACATACTCCGGAGACAATGAGCAGTTCTTC
CACRTYSGDNEQFF
>TRBV7-2|TRBJ1-1|NA|many
TGTGCCAGCAGCTTAGAAGGGAATACTGAAGCTTTCTTT
CASSLEGNTEAFF
>TRBV10-2|TRBJ2-2|NA|many
TGCGCCAGCAGCCTGGGCCTGGGGACCCGGCGGGAGCTGTTTTTT
CASSLGLGTRRELFF
>TRBV20-1|TRBJ1-1|TRBD1|medium-sized
TGCAGTGCCATAGAGGCCAGGGGGTTAGGGAACACTGAAGCTTTCTTT
CSAIEARGLGNTEAFF
>TRBV28|TRBJ2-7|TRBD1|many
TGTGCCAGCAGACAGGGGGCAGGAGAGCAGTACTTC
CASRQGAGEQYF
>TRBV12-3/TRBV12-4|TRBJ2-7|NA|medium-sized
TGTGCCAGCAGTTTAGGCAGCACCTACGAGCAGTACTTC
CASSLGSTYEQYF
>TRBV7-9|TRBJ2-6|TRBD1|many
TGTGCCAGCAGCCGGACAGGGGGTAGTGGGGCCAACGTCCTGACTTTC
CASSRTGGSGANVLTF
>TRBV6-1|TRBJ2-6|NA|large
TGTGCCAGCAGTGTCTGGGCTGCTGGGGCCAACGTCCTGACTTTC
CASSVWAAGANVLTF
>TRBV27|TRBJ2-1|NA|many
TGTGCCAGCAGTCCTCTCGACTCCTACAATGAGCAGTTCTTC
CASSPLDSYNEQFF
>TRBV6-2/TRBV6-3|TRBJ2-7|TRBD2|medium-sized
TGTGCCAGCATCGGCGTGAAACTAGCGGGAAACAACGAGCAGTACTTC
CASIGVKLAGNNEQYF
>TRBV6-1|TRBJ2-2|TRBD1|medium-sized
TGTGCCAGCAGAGCCCAGACAGGGGTTGGCACCGGGGAGCTGTTTTTT
CASRAQTGVGTGELFF
>TRBV7-8|TRBJ2-7|TRBD1|medium-sized
TGTGCCAGCAGCTTAAGGGGACAGGGGTTGTCGTTGGAGCAGTACTTC
CASSLRGQGLSLEQYF
>TRBV29-1|TRBJ2-7|NA|many
TGCAGCGGGGGGGACTCCTACGAGCAGTACTTC
CSGGDSYEQYF
>TRBV5-1|TRBJ2-1|TRBD2|medium-sized
TGCGCCAGCAGCTCAGGACTAGCGGGAGGGACATACAATGAGCAGTTCTTC
CASSSGLAGGTYNEQFF
>TRBV7-2|TRBJ1-1|NA|NA
TGTGCCAGCAGCCTAGTTGGGAATGTGAACACTGAAGCCTTCTTT
CASSLVGNVNTEAFF
>TRBV7-6|TRBJ2-5|NA|many
TGTGCCAGCAGCGACCAAGAGACCCAGTACTTC
CASSDQETQYF
>TRBV3-1|TRBJ2-6|TRBD2|many
TGTGCCAGCAGCCAAGATCGGGGGGACTCTGGGGCCAACGTCCTGACTTTC
CASSQDRGDSGANVLTF
>TRBV5-1|TRBJ1-4|NA|many
TGCGCCAGCAGCCCGACAGTCGGGGGTAATGAAAAACTGTTTTTT
CASSPTVGGNEKLFF
>TRBV12-3/TRBV12-4|TRBJ2-2|TRBD2|medium-sized
TGTGCCAGCAGCGGGACTAGCGGGGGAGGCGGGGAGCTGTTTTTT
CASSGTSGGGGELFF
>TRBV7-7|TRBJ2-1|TRBD2|medium-sized
TGTGCCAGCAGCTCTACGACTAGCTCAAGTGAGCAGTTCTTC
CASSSTTSSSEQFF
>TRBV27|TRBJ1-2|TRBD1|few
TGCGCTAGCAGTTTATCGCAGGGGGCTAGTGGCTACACCTTC
CASSLSQGASGYTF
>TRBV7-6|TRBJ2-2|NA|many
TGTGCCAGCAGCTTAAGGCCTCCTGAGGGCGGGGAGCTGTTTTTT
CASSLRPPEGGELFF
>TRBV7-9|TRBJ2-3|TRBD1|many
TGTGCCAGCAGCTCCGGGACAGGGACATCAGATACGCAGTATTTT
CASSSGTGTSDTQYF
>TRBV27|TRBJ2-7|NA|medium-sized
TGTGCCAGCAGTTTATTGCCGGTCTCCTACGAGCAGTACTTC
CASSLLPVSYEQYF
>TRBV7-9|TRBJ1-2|NA|many
TGTGCCAGCAGCTTGGAGGGATTGAATGGCTACACCTTC
CASSLEGLNGYTF
>TRBV20-1|TRBJ2-1|NA|medium-sized
TGCAGTGCTAGGGTTGTGTCTCTTGGGGGTCAGCAGTTCTTC
CSARVVSLGGQQFF
>TRBV2|TRBJ2-3|NA|many
TGTGCCAGCAGCCGGGAATTCCGGGATACGCAGTATTTT
CASSREFRDTQYF
>TRBV19|TRBJ1-5|NA|medium-sized
TGTGCCAGTAGAATACGGAGCGACATCCCGGGACAGCCCCAGCATTTT
CASRIRSDIPGQPQHF
>TRBV5-1|TRBJ2-1|TRBD2|medium-sized
TGCGCCAGCAGCTTGGGTCTAGCGGGTGAGCAGTTCTTC
CASSLGLAGEQFF
>TRBV20-1|TRBJ2-1|NA|medium-sized
TGCAGTGCTACCAGGGGACCCGAACGTAATGAGCAGTTCTTC
CSATRGPERNEQFF
>TRBV12-3/TRBV12-4|TRBJ1-1|NA|medium-sized
TGTGCCAGCAGTTTAAAAGGATCCCGTGGGATGAACACTGAAGCTTTCTTT
CASSLKGSRGMNTEAFF
>TRBV27|TRBJ1-6|NA|medium-sized
TGTGCCAGCAGTCCTCGACAGCTTTACAATTCACCCCTCCACTTT
CASSPRQLYNSPLHF
>TRBV6-1|TRBJ2-5|TRBD2|NA
TGTGCCAGCAGTGTTCTGAGCGGGAGGGCCTCTGGGACCCAGTACTTC
CASSVLSGRASGTQYF
>TRBV3-1|TRBJ2-7|NA|many
TGTGCCAGCAGCCAGGAGTATTACGAGCAGTACTTC
CASSQEYYEQYF
>TRBV5-1|TRBJ2-7|NA|medium-sized
TGCGCCAGCAGCCTCTCTGGGAACAGTTACTACGAGCAGTACTTC
CASSLSGNSYYEQYF
>TRBV6-5|TRBJ2-7|TRBD2|medium-sized
TGTGCCAGCAGTTACTCGATGGCTAGCGGTGAGCAGTACTTC
CASSYSMASGEQYF
>TRBV18|TRBJ1-1|NA|many
TGTGCCAGCTCACCCTCCGGGGGCAACACTGAAGCTTTCTTT
CASSPSGGNTEAFF